This TCR beta chain was retrieved from a study of PD-1 blockade in classical Hodgkin lymphoma. The table lists this clone with a few counts. Its antigen remains unidentified. No patient escaped relapse after autologous stem cell transplantation, and brentuximab vedotin exposure varied. Patients showed best responses of complete response, partial response or progressive disease. Regarding the study as a whole: Baseline diversity was lower in partial responders and progressors than complete responders. Nivolumab initiated under 1 year post-ASCT led to patient exclusion. Lower baseline TCR diversity was reported for newly diagnosed patients than for healthy donors.

Profiled with immunoSEQ multiplex PCR; TCRdb holds only in-frame clones, not every one. This sample has tens of thousands of clones, with around four fifths found just once. Germline CDR1 reads SEHNR; CDR2 reads FQNEAQ (reference sequence). The V end lost 0 bases, the J end lost 9 bases, and 9 bases lay between the germline ends. The CDR3 has 13 amino acids. The clonotype comes from a human donor with classical Hodgkin lymphoma. The input for sequencing was peripheral blood mononuclear cells (PBMCs), taken before the second cycle of nivolumab. The chain recombines TRBV7-9 with TRBJ2-1; D assignment may be TRBD1 or TRBD2 (5 bases each). CDR3 nucleotide sequence: TGTGCCAGCAGCTTAGCGTGGGGGAGTGAGCAGTTCTTC. This translates into CASSLAWGSEQFF.